The next 23 T cell receptor beta chains were all read from a single sample in a study of long-term antiretroviral therapy in people with HIV. It was version v3.0 of the immunoSEQ assay that was run at survey level. Sequencing used immunoSEQ multiplex PCR; TCRdb keeps in-frame clones, though not all of them. The data contain under 50,000 clones, 86% of them singletons. The starting material was unsorted PBMCs, obtained just before starting antiretroviral therapy. The receptors were sampled from a woman in her late teens or twenties with HIV.

V is TRBV5-1 and J is TRBJ2-7; 8 bases are a match to TRBD2. Germline assignment: CDR1 SGHRS and CDR2 YFSETQ. Losses at the gene ends were 4 bases for V and 1 base for J; bases not matched to a gene: 7. This CDR3 is built from 15 residues. Here the CDR3 DNA reads TGCGCCAGCAGCGCCTCACTAGCGGAGTCCTACGAGCAGTACTTC. Its protein is CASSASLAESYEQYF.

This clone rates as medium-sized. The V gene is TRBV4-2, the J gene TRBJ2-7, with 12 nucleotides matching TRBD2. CDR1 is LGHNA, CDR2 YNFKEQ, per germline. Trimming cost V 0 bases and J 5 bases; bases outside gene matches: 14. The CDR3 is made up of 19 amino acids. The CDR3 DNA is TGTGCCAGCAGCCAAGATACTGGACTAGCGGGACCACTGGGGGACGAGCAGTACTTC. Protein product: CASSQDTGLAGPLGDEQYF.

The CDR3 loop reads CASSPPTSRAGANVLTF. The CDR3 region has the DNA TGTGCCAGCTCACCCCCGACCTCCAGAGCGGGGGCCAACGTCCTGACTTTC. The rearrangement joins TRBV18 to TRBJ2-6; no firm D call. Germline V lookup: CDR1 KGHSH, CDR2 LQKENI. Trimming left V 3 bases short and J 4 bases short, with 16 bases between. The CDR3 covers 17 residues.

The chain couples TRBV4-1 to TRBJ1-5; D might be TRBD1 (5 bases). CDR3 size: 16 residues. Germline CDR1 is MGHRA and CDR2 is YSYEKL. Trimming pared 7 bases from V and 3 bases from J, leaving 19 bases between. CDR3: CASKATGAAFNQPQHF. CDR3 bases: TGCGCCAGCAAGGCAACTGGGGCGGCATTCAATCAGCCCCAGCATTTT.

The chain links TRBV5-4 to TRBJ1-4; D is unresolved. The length of the CDR3 is 19 residues. The ends were cut back, 4 bases at V and 4 bases at J, with 26 bases in the middle. Germline CDR1 is SGHNT and CDR2 is YYREEE (reference sequence). CDR3 sequence: CASSQEKVVGVNSNEKLFF. CDR3 sequence (DNA): TGTGCCAGCAGCCAAGAGAAAGTTGTGGGCGTTAATAGTAATGAAAAACTGTTTTTT.

The chain is built from TRBV9 and TRBJ2-7; a possible D gene is TRBD2 (5 bases). Per germline, CDR1 SGDLS and CDR2 YYNGEE. This CDR3 spans 15 amino acids. The germline V and J ends were trimmed by 0 bases and 0 bases, with 10 bases remaining between them. The CDR3 nucleotides read TGTGCCAGCAGCGTAGCCCCCGGGAACTCCTACGAGCAGTACTTC. This translates into CASSVAPGNSYEQYF.

The CDR3 is CASSKLGSTNEKLFF. The CDR3 DNA reads as TGTGCCAGCAGCAAGCTGGGTTCGACTAATGAAAAACTGTTTTTT. This chain joins TRBV21-1 and TRBJ1-4. TRBV21-1 is assigned pseudogene status. The CDR3 covers 15 residues.

J is TRBJ2-1 and V is TRBV19; 9 bases align to TRBD2. This CDR3 is 16 amino acids long. CDR1 is LNHDA and CDR2 is SQIVND in the germline V gene (reference sequence). J was trimmed by 9 bases and V by 2 bases; bases with no gene match: 11. The CDR3 nucleotides read TGTGCCAGTAGTATAACTTCTAGCGGGATTTGGGGTGAGCAGTTCTTC. Protein product: CASSITSSGIWGEQFF.

The V call is TRBV28, the J call TRBJ2-1, with D perhaps TRBD1 or TRBD2 (5 bases each). The CDR3 consists of 15 residues. Germline-derived CDR1 and CDR2 are MDHEN and SYDVKM. V was trimmed by 3 bases and J by 2 bases, leaving 11 bases between them. CDR3 sequence: CASSFLLGAYNEQFF. The CDR3, as DNA: TGTGCCAGCAGTTTCCTACTAGGGGCCTACAATGAGCAGTTCTTC. Variable domain in full (rest from reference TRBV28 and TRBJ2-1): DVKVTQSSRYLVKRTGEKVFLECVQDMDHENMFWYRQDPGLGLRLIYFSYDVKMKEKGDIPEGYSVSREKKERFSLILESASTNQTSMYLCASSFLLGAYNEQFFGPGTRLTVL.

The chain couples TRBV27 to TRBJ1-1, with no clear D. Trimming shortened V by 2 bases and J by 1 base, and 11 bases separated the two germline ends. The CDR3 is 15 amino acids. Germline V CDR1 and CDR2: MNHEY, SMNVEV (reference sequence). The CDR3 DNA sequence: TGTGCCAGCAGTTTAGGCAGCTGGGGGAACACTGAAGCTTTCTTT. Encoded protein: CASSLGSWGNTEAFF.

Here the CDR3 reads CASEGKDTEAFF. The CDR3 nucleotides are TGTGCCAGCGAGGGGAAGGACACTGAAGCTTTCTTT. The rearrangement links TRBV7-9 to TRBJ1-1; D perhaps matches TRBD1 (5 bases). Trimming removed 8 bases at V and 3 bases at J, with 10 bases between. The germline CDR1 and CDR2 sequences are SEHNR and FQNEAQ (reference sequence). The CDR3 consists of 12 residues.

This chain connects TRBV5-6 to TRBJ2-1; no definite D call. In germline, CDR1 is SGHDT, CDR2 YYEEEE. Trimming pared 4 bases from V and 4 bases from J, leaving 6 bases between. This CDR3 is 12 amino acids long. CDR3 nucleotides: TGTGCCAGCAGCCATGGATACAATGAGCAGTTCTTC. Translation: CASSHGYNEQFF.

The chain is built from TRBV5-1 and TRBJ1-1; TRBD1 matches at 10 bases. This CDR3 comprises 17 residues. The ends lost 4 bases at V and 1 base at J; junction bases unmatched: 10. Per germline, CDR1 SGHRS and CDR2 YFSETQ. This chain's CDR3 is CASSRRGTGAPNTEAFF. The CDR3 DNA is TGCGCCAGCAGCAGGAGGGGGACAGGGGCCCCGAACACTGAAGCTTTCTTT. The full variable domain, its missing parts supplied by reference TRBV5-1 and TRBJ1-1, is KAGVTQTPRYLIKTRGQQVTLSCSPISGHRSVSWYQQTPGQGLQFLFEYFSETQRNKGNFPGRFSGRQFSNSRSEMNVSTLELGDSALYLCASSRRGTGAPNTEAFFGQGTRLTVV.

The chain uses TRBV5-8 and TRBJ1-5; 12 nucleotides match TRBD1. The CDR3 consists of 14 residues. Germline V CDR1 and CDR2: SGHTS, YDEGEE. Trimming at V came to 4 bases and at J to 9 bases, leaving 5 bases not matched to a gene. The CDR3 region has the DNA TGTGCCAGCAGCAAGGGACAGGGGGCTAGGCCCCAGCATTTT. It specifies CASSKGQGARPQHF.

This clone has a single count. This chain connects TRBV9 to TRBJ1-4; TRBD1 matches at 8 bases. The germline V gene encodes CDR1 SGDLS and CDR2 YYNGEE. V gave up 1 base and J gave up 6 bases; unmatched junction bases: 5. This CDR3 has 15 amino acids. The CDR3 here is CASSVRAGGYEKLFF. The DNA for the CDR3 is TGTGCCAGCAGCGTACGGGCAGGGGGCTATGAAAAACTGTTTTTT.

This chain links TRBV4-2 with TRBJ2-3; D perhaps matches TRBD2 (6 bases). The CDR3 runs to 18 residues. Germline CDR1 and CDR2: LGHNA and YNFKEQ. Between the trimmed V and J ends, which lost 3 bases and 3 bases, there was a span of 22 bases. The CDR3 region is CASSHNLFDWGETDTQYF. CDR3 nucleotides: TGTGCCAGCAGCCACAACCTTTTTGACTGGGGGGAGACAGATACGCAGTATTTT.

The V gene is TRBV10-2, the J gene TRBJ2-7; D possibly uses TRBD1 or TRBD2 (6 bases each). Trimming cost V 0 bases and J 4 bases, with 13 bases left between them. This CDR3 has 15 amino acids. The germline V gene has CDR1 WSHSY and CDR2 SAAADI. The CDR3 bases are TGCGCCAGCAGTGAGTCGGACTCGGGGGCATACGAGCAGTACTTC. Translated: CASSESDSGAYEQYF.

The V and J genes are TRBV9 and TRBJ1-4; 9 nucleotides line up with TRBD1. The V gene's germline CDR1 is SGDLS and CDR2 YYNGEE. The CDR3 covers 14 residues. V lost 0 bases, J lost 8 bases, and 2 bases stayed unmatched. As DNA, the CDR3 is TGTGCCAGCAGCGTAGGACAGGGGGTCGAAAAACTGTTTTTT. It translates to CASSVGQGVEKLFF.

The chain uses TRBV9 and TRBJ1-5; D is perhaps TRBD1 (5 bases). Germline V gene lookup returns CDR1 SGDLS and CDR2 YYNGEE. V was shortened by 0 bases and J by 11 bases, with 12 bases between the two germline ends. The CDR3 covers 13 residues. The CDR3 region is CASSVEGWGTQHF. Here the CDR3 DNA reads TGTGCCAGCAGCGTAGAGGGGTGGGGGACCCAGCATTTT.

This clone is a singleton in its sample. The J gene is TRBJ2-5, the V gene TRBV5-8, with D hard to call. The CDR3 loop spans 12 amino acids. V gave up 1 base and J gave up 1 base, with 2 bases separating them. The germline gives CDR1 SGHTS, CDR2 YDEGEE. CDR3 amino acids: CASSLLQETQYF. The DNA for the CDR3 is TGTGCCAGCAGCTTGCTCCAAGAGACCCAGTACTTC.

This chain joins TRBV4-3 and TRBJ2-1; D possibly corresponds to TRBD1 (6 bases). The ends were cut back, 4 bases at V and 6 bases at J, with 19 bases in the middle. This CDR3 contains 16 residues. The germline V gene has CDR1 LGHNA and CDR2 YSLEER. The CDR3 protein is CASSPMLTGAGNEQFF. The DNA of the CDR3 is TGCGCCAGCAGCCCCATGCTGACAGGAGCTGGCAATGAGCAGTTCTTC.

This clone was observed once. This chain links TRBV27 with TRBJ2-6, with D perhaps TRBD1 (5 bases). Trimming shortened V by 3 bases and J by 0 bases, and 15 bases separated the two germline ends. The length of the CDR3 is 18 residues. CDR1 is MNHEY, CDR2 SMNVEV, per germline (reference sequence). The CDR3 here is CASSFLTDTLSGANVLTF. The CDR3 nucleotides are TGTGCCAGCAGTTTTTTGACGGACACTCTCTCTGGGGCCAACGTCCTGACTTTC.

V gene TRBV7-3 combines with J gene TRBJ2-1; 11 bases fit TRBD2. The CDR3 totals 15 residues. CDR1 SGHTA and CDR2 FQGTGA come from the germline V gene. V lost 6 bases, J lost 10 bases, and 11 bases stayed unmatched. DNA for the CDR3: TGTGCCAGCAGTTCTGGCCACGGGACTAGCGGAGAGCAGTTCTTC. Protein sequence: CASSSGHGTSGEQFF. Together with reference TRBV7-3 and TRBJ2-1, the CDR3 gives the full variable domain: GAGVSQTPSNKVTEKGKYVELRCDPISGHTALYWYRQSLGQGPEFLIYFQGTGAADDSGLPNDRFFAVRPEGSVSTLKIQRTERGDSAVYLCASSSGHGTSGEQFFGPGTRLTVL.